The rows below give T cell receptor beta chains drawn from one sample of a study of T cell responses to AZD1222 COVID-19 vaccine. Libraries were prepared by immunoSEQ multiplex PCR; TCRdb keeps only in-frame clonotypes and omits some of them. The table has 55,000 to 65,000 clones, 85% to 90% seen once. The source material was peripheral blood, sampled on day 0 of AZD1222 vaccination. These receptor sequences come from an adult in good health. Both conserved end residues are part of each CDR3. D genes are given only for firm matches. Clone size is given for some rows only: seen once, a few or many times, or a class if the clone is expanded.

-,TRBV5-1,14,TRBJ2-7,-,TGCGCCAGCAGTCTAGCGACATCCTCCTACGAGCAGTACTTC,CASSLATSSYEQYF
-,TRBV10-3,16,TRBJ1-4,-,TGTGCCATCAGTGAGTCGCTTACAGCACCTAATGAAAAACTGTTTTTT,CAISESLTAPNEKLFF
-,TRBV4-2,16,TRBJ2-7,-,TGTGCCAGCAGCCAGCTCCACAGGGGAGGGCCCTACGAGCAGTACTTC,CASSQLHRGGPYEQYF
-,TRBV27,16,TRBJ2-7,TRBD1,TGTGCCAGCAGTATTCCCGGGACAGGAATTTCCTACGAGCAGTACTTC,CASSIPGTGISYEQYF
-,TRBV5-1,14,TRBJ2-7,-,TGCGCCAGCAGCTTGGTACAGGGCGGGTACGAGCAGTACTTC,CASSLVQGGYEQYF
-,TRBV9,16,TRBJ1-1,-,TGTGCCAGCAGCGTTTCCACAGGGTCACCGGGTACTGAAGCTTTCTTT,CASSVSTGSPGTEAFF
-,TRBV6-4,12,TRBJ1-2,-,TGTGCCAGCAGTGACAGGGGCGTTGGCTACACCTTC,CASSDRGVGYTF
-,TRBV20-1,17,TRBJ1-3,TRBD1,TGCAGTGCTAGTACCATTAAGCAGGGGGAAGCTGGAAACACCATATATTTT,CSASTIKQGEAGNTIYF
-,TRBV4-2,17,TRBJ2-5,-,TGTGCCAGCAGCCAAGGGACCCTACTGGAAAACCAAGAGACCCAGTACTTC,CASSQGTLLENQETQYF
-,TRBV2,16,TRBJ2-1,-,TGTGCCAGCAGCCCCGGACTTCGTACCACCTACAATGAGCAGTTCTTC,CASSPGLRTTYNEQFF
-,TRBV3-1/TRBV3-2,18,TRBJ2-7,-,TGTGCCAGCAGCCAAGCCCCCCCCCTGGGGGCAGTGGACTACGAGCAGTACTTC,CASSQAPPLGAVDYEQYF
-,TRBV24-1,14,TRBJ2-5,-,TGTGCCACCAGTGACAAGACGGCCCAAGAGACCCAGTACTTC,CATSDKTAQETQYF
once,TRBV28,14,TRBJ1-1,-,TGTGCCAGCAGCCCTGGGGGGAGAGACACTGAAGCTTTCTTT,CASSPGGRDTEAFF
-,TRBV5-5,14,TRBJ1-6,-,TGTGCCAGCAGCCCGGGGGCAGGAGTTTCACCCCTCCACTTT,CASSPGAGVSPLHF
few,TRBV3-1/TRBV3-2,13,TRBJ2-7,-,TGTGCCAGCAGCCAAGGGACTATCGCCGAGCAGTACTTC,CASSQGTIAEQYF
-,TRBV25-1,15,TRBJ1-4,-,TGTGCCAGCAGCCGGCCTCTAGGGACTAATGAAAAACTGTTTTTT,CASSRPLGTNEKLFF
-,TRBV27,13,TRBJ1-3,-,TGTGCCAGCAGTTCTGGAATCGGAAACACCATATATTTT,CASSSGIGNTIYF
-,TRBV5-4,13,TRBJ2-7,-,TGTGCCAGCAGCTTGGGGGCTGAACCCGAGCAGTACTTC,CASSLGAEPEQYF